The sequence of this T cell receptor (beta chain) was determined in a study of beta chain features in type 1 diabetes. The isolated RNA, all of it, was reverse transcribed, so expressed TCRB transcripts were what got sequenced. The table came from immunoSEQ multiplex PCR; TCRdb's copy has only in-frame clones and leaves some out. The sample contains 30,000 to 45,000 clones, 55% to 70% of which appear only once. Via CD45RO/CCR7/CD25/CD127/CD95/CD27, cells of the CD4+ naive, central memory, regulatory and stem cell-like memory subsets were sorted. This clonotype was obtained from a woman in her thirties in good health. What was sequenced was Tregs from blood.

The CDR3: CASSPSPGGSETQYF. The CDR3 nucleotides read TGTGCCAGCTCACCATCTCCAGGGGGCTCAGAGACCCAGTACTTC. This chain connects TRBV18 to TRBJ2-5; 8 positions agree with TRBD1. J was trimmed by 4 bases and V by 2 bases; bases with no gene match: 6. Germline values: CDR1 KGHSH, CDR2 LQKENI. This CDR3 is built from 15 residues.